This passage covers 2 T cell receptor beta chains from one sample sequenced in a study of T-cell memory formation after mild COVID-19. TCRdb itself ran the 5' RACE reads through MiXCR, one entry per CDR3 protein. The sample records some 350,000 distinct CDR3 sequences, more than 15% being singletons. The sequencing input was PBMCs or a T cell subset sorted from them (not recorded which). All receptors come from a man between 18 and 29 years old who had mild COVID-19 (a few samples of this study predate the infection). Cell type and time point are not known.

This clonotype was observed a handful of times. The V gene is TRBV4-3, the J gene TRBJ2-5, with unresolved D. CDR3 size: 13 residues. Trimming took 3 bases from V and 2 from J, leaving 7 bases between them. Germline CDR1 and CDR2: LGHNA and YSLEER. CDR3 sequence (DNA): TGCGCCAGCAGCCAGCGACAACAAGAGACCCAGTACTTC. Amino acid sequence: CASSQRQQETQYF.

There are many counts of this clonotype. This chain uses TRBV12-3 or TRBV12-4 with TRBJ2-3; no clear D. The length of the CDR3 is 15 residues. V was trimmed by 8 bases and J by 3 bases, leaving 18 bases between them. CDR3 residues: CASGRVFGPTDTQYF. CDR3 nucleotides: TGTGCCAGCGGACGGGTCTTTGGGCCTACAGATACGCAGTATTTT.